These 23 T cell receptor beta chains share one sample of origin, sequenced in a study of T cells in Graves' hyperthyroidism and ophthalmopathy. What was amplified from RNA transcripts were TCR beta CDR3 regions. TCR CDR3 regions were first amplified by RT-PCR with HTBI primers. TCRdb itself ran the multiplex PCR reads through MiXCR, one entry per CDR3 protein. The sample lists around 530,000 distinct CDR3 sequences; approximately 17% were seen once. The specimen was blood. These receptors came from a woman under 30 with Graves' ophthalmopathy.

This clonotype was seen at least ten times. The chain carries TRBV7-2 and TRBJ2-3, with 9 bases identical to TRBD1. Unmatched junction bases numbered 3, after V lost 4 bases and J lost 1 base. Germline V gene sequence: CDR1 SGHTA, CDR2 FQGNSA. This CDR3 comprises 15 residues. The CDR3 nucleotides are TGTGCCAGCAGCTCCAGGACAGGGGGCACAGATACGCAGTATTTT. This codes for CASSSRTGGTDTQYF. The entire variable domain, with the rest obtained from reference TRBV7-2 and TRBJ2-3, is as follows: GAGVSQSPSNKVTEKGKDVELRCDPISGHTALYWYRQSLGQGLEFLIYFQGNSAPDKSGLPSDRFSAERTGGSVSTLTIQRTQQEDSAVYLCASSSRTGGTDTQYFGPGTRLTVL.

This clonotype was detected many times. The V and J genes are TRBV18 and TRBJ2-3; 9 positions match TRBD2. V lost 8 bases and J lost 3; bases outside the gene matches: 9. Germline V gene lookup returns CDR1 KGHSH and CDR2 LQKENI. This CDR3 is 15 amino acids long. The CDR3 loop is CASGRGSGSTDTQYF. The DNA of the CDR3 is TGTGCCAGCGGGCGCGGTAGCGGGAGTACAGATACGCAGTATTTT.

This clonotype was detected many times. V gene TRBV7-2 combines with J gene TRBJ2-7; D perhaps matches TRBD2 (5 bases). The V gene's germline CDR1 is SGHTA and CDR2 FQGNSA. There are 12 residues in the CDR3. The V end was cut by 0 bases, the J end by 6 bases, with 6 bases between. CDR3 nucleotide sequence: TGTGCCAGCAGCTTAGCCACTAGCGAGCAGTACTTC. This sequence encodes CASSLATSEQYF.

V is TRBV27 and J is TRBJ2-7, with TRBD2 matching over 8 bases. Germline V lookup: CDR1 MNHEY, CDR2 SMNVEV (reference sequence). Germline trimming cut 3 bases from V and 5 bases from J; bases unmatched to any gene: 3. The CDR3 runs to 13 residues. CDR3 sequence (DNA): TGTGCCAGCAGTTTCGGGGGGGCGGACGAGCAGTACTTC. Residues: CASSFGGADEQYF.

V and J are TRBV19 and TRBJ2-1; 15 nucleotides agree with TRBD2. The CDR3 loop spans 17 amino acids. Per germline, CDR1 LNHDA and CDR2 SQIVND (reference sequence). V lost 3 bases to trimming and J lost 5 bases; unmatched junction nucleotides: 5. The CDR3, as DNA: TGTGCCAGTAGTATGGGGACTAGCGGGGGGATGAACAATGAGCAGTTCTTC. Its protein is CASSMGTSGGMNNEQFF.

This clonotype was counted only a few times. CDR3 protein: CASTSPSNTSGQSTDTQYF. Written as DNA, the CDR3 is TGTGCCAGCACCTCACCATCAAACACTAGCGGCCAAAGCACAGATACGCAGTATTTT. This rearrangement joins TRBV7-9 to TRBJ2-3; 8 bases agree with TRBD2. J gave up 0 bases and V 7 bases, and 18 bases lay outside the gene matches. CDR1 and CDR2 from the germline V gene are SEHNR and FQNEAQ (reference sequence). The CDR3 is 19 amino acids. Full variable domain (rest looked up from reference TRBV7-9 and TRBJ2-3): DTGVSQNPRHKITKRGQNVTFRCDPISEHNRLYWYRQTLGQGPEFLTYFQNEAQLEKSRLLSDRFSAERPKGSFSTLEIQRTEQGDSAMYLCASTSPSNTSGQSTDTQYFGPGTRLTVL.

This sequence joins TRBV7-8 and TRBJ2-7; D perhaps matches TRBD2 (7 bases). V dropped 1 base and J dropped 4 bases, with 17 bases sitting between them. There are 16 residues in the CDR3. Germline V gene data show CDR1 as SGHVS and CDR2 as FQNEAQ. The CDR3 loop reads CASSLEGGGRMYEQYF. The CDR3 DNA reads as TGTGCCAGCAGCTTAGAAGGCGGGGGCCGCATGTACGAGCAGTACTTC.

At least ten counts were recorded for this clonotype. The J gene is TRBJ1-1, the V gene TRBV20-1; 7 nucleotides agree with TRBD1. V shed 1 base, J shed 3 bases, and the junction held 8 bases outside the gene matches. This CDR3 contains 15 residues. Per germline, CDR1 DFQATT and CDR2 SNEGSKA (reference sequence). CDR3 amino acids: CSARVPGTAYTEAFF. As DNA, the CDR3 is TGCAGTGCTAGAGTTCCCGGGACAGCGTACACTGAAGCTTTCTTT.

This rearrangement joins TRBV5-6 to TRBJ2-3; no clear D. V lost 5 bases, J lost 5 bases, and 12 bases lay in between. Germline lookup yields CDR1 SGHDT and CDR2 YYEEEE. The CDR3 sequence is 13 residues long. The CDR3 DNA reads as TGTGCCAGCAGTTACCCCATGGGAGATACGCAGTATTTT. Protein product: CASSYPMGDTQYF.

This chain uses TRBV30 with TRBJ1-4, with D tentatively TRBD1 (5 bases). Germline loops: CDR1 GTSNPN, CDR2 SVGIG (reference sequence). The CDR3 is made up of 11 amino acids. V gave up 3 bases and J gave up 12 bases, with 11 bases separating them. CDR3 sequence: CAWRGHTELFF. CDR3 DNA: TGTGCCTGGAGGGGGCATACCGAACTGTTTTTT.

The rearrangement joins TRBV20-1 to TRBJ2-7; 8 positions agree with TRBD1. Germline lookup yields CDR1 DFQATT and CDR2 SNEGSKA (reference sequence). V lost 6 bases to trimming and J lost 3 bases; unmatched junction nucleotides: 7. The CDR3 runs 13 residues. Here the CDR3 reads CSAGTGGFYEQYF. CDR3 nucleotides: TGCAGTGCAGGTACAGGGGGGTTCTACGAGCAGTACTTC.

The V and J genes are TRBV15 and TRBJ1-1; no firm D call. From germline, CDR1 is LNHNV and CDR2 YYDKDF (reference sequence). The CDR3 covers 15 residues. Trimming removed 3 bases from V and 5 bases from J, with 16 bases in between. The CDR3: CATSSRAALWTEAFF. The CDR3 coding sequence is TGTGCCACCAGCAGTAGGGCCGCTCTTTGGACTGAAGCTTTCTTT. Full variable domain (missing parts from reference TRBV15 and TRBJ1-1): DAMVIQNPRYQVTQFGKPVTLSCSQTLNHNVMYWYQQKSSQAPKLLFHYYDKDFNNEADTPDNFQSRRPNTSFCFLDIRSPGLGDTAMYLCATSSRAALWTEAFFGQGTRLTVV.

This clonotype was seen ten or more times. J is TRBJ1-3 and V is TRBV18, with TRBD1 as a possible D gene (5 bases). The CDR3 is 16 residues long. V lost 6 bases and J 0 bases, leaving 15 bases between the germline ends. From germline, CDR1 is KGHSH and CDR2 LQKENI. The CDR3 loop is CASSQTDINSGNTIYF. As DNA, the CDR3 is TGTGCCAGCTCGCAGACGGACATTAACTCTGGAAACACCATATATTTT.

This clonotype showed up many times. The J gene is TRBJ1-2, the V gene TRBV2; no clear D gene. This CDR3 comprises 15 residues. The ends were cut back, 6 bases at V and 4 bases at J, with 18 bases in the middle. Germline assignment: CDR1 SNHLY and CDR2 FYNNEI. The DNA of the CDR3 is TGTGCCAGCAGCCCTCCCAGAGGGCCTAGCTATGGCTACACCTTC. Protein: CASSPPRGPSYGYTF.

With respect to this clonotype: This could be a read error, since a much larger clone is one nucleotide away. V is TRBV11-2 and J is TRBJ2-7; D ambiguous. The germline V and J ends were trimmed by 7 bases and 3 bases, with 19 bases remaining between them. Germline V gene sequence: CDR1 SGHAT, CDR2 FQNNGV. The CDR3 has 15 residues. The CDR3 coding sequence is TGTGCCAGCAACCCTGGCCCAGTGGCAGTCTACGAGCAGTACTTC. Residues: CASNPGPVAVYEQYF.

This chain uses TRBV7-9 with TRBJ2-7; TRBD1 aligns across 10 bases. V lost 5 bases to trimming and J lost 4 bases; unmatched junction nucleotides: 8. Germline CDR1 is SEHNR and CDR2 is FQNEAQ (reference sequence). The CDR3 runs 15 residues. The CDR3 sequence is CASSEYRDRGYEQYF. The CDR3 DNA reads as TGTGCCAGCAGCGAGTACCGGGACAGGGGATACGAGCAGTACTTC.

This clonotype was detected ten times or more. The rearrangement joins TRBV18 to TRBJ1-1, with D possibly TRBD1 on 6 matching bases. The germline V and J ends were trimmed by 6 bases and 7 bases, with 18 bases remaining between them. The CDR3 runs 14 residues. In germline, CDR1 is KGHSH, CDR2 LQKENI. DNA of the CDR3: TGTGCCAGCTCCTCGGCAGGGGTCAGGGGTGAAGCTTTCTTT. It codes for CASSSAGVRGEAFF.

This clonotype was observed many times. The V gene is TRBV3-1, the J gene TRBJ1-1, with a possible D match to TRBD1 (6 bases). Germline values: CDR1 LGHDT, CDR2 YNNKEL (reference sequence). The CDR3 loop spans 14 amino acids. Trimming removed 0 bases at V and 10 bases at J, with 15 bases between. The chain's CDR3 is CASSQDRGGVVAFF. The CDR3 DNA is TGTGCCAGCAGCCAAGATCGGGGGGGCGTAGTAGCTTTCTTT.

This clonotype was seen repeatedly, ten times or more. V usage is TRBV30 and J usage is TRBJ2-2; D remains unclear. Germline V gives CDR1 GTSNPN, CDR2 SVGIG (reference sequence). Trimming removed 4 bases from V and 6 bases from J, with 6 bases in between. The CDR3 contains 11 residues. This CDR3 reads CAWTAAGELFF. The CDR3, as DNA: TGTGCCTGGACTGCAGCCGGGGAGCTGTTTTTT.

This clonotype was recorded many times. This sequence joins TRBV15 and TRBJ1-1, with D uncertain. The CDR3 consists of 13 residues. Looked up from germline, CDR1 is LNHNV and CDR2 is YYDKDF (reference sequence). V was shortened by 3 bases and J by 5 bases, with 10 bases between the two germline ends. The CDR3 nucleotides are TGTGCCACCAGCAGGGAAGTAGGAACTGAAGCTTTCTTT. Protein: CATSREVGTEAFF.

This chain joins TRBV12-3 or TRBV12-4 and TRBJ2-3; tentatively, D is TRBD1 (5 bases). V shed 2 bases and J shed 10 bases, with 13 bases lying between them. The CDR3 length is 13 residues. This CDR3 is CASSLTRQIAQYF. The CDR3 coding sequence is TGTGCCAGCAGTTTAACCCGACAGATCGCGCAGTATTTT.

This clonotype was counted many times. V and J are TRBV2 and TRBJ2-1, with a tentative D call TRBD2 (7 bases). The CDR3 covers 17 residues. V was cut by 5 bases and J by 4 bases, with 21 bases left in between. Germline V CDR1 and CDR2: SNHLY, FYNNEI. The DNA of the CDR3 is TGTGCCAGCAGTCCCACCCTTGGCGGGGGCAGTTACAATGAGCAGTTCTTC. Protein product: CASSPTLGGGSYNEQFF.

This clonotype was observed at least ten times. The chain combines TRBV7-8 with TRBJ1-2, with 7 bases that match TRBD1. CDR1 is SGHVS, CDR2 FQNEAQ, per germline. Germline trimming cut 5 bases from V and 3 bases from J; bases unmatched to any gene: 9. The CDR3 totals 15 residues. In DNA, the CDR3 is TGTGCCAGCAGCCCACGACAGGGAGACGACTATGGCTACACCTTC. Protein product: CASSPRQGDDYGYTF.